This T cell receptor beta chain was documented in a study of shared clonotypes between healthy human individuals. Study-level findings and limits: Clonotype sharing across four donors was observed for roughly 5% of naive CD4 clonotypes.

Several immunoSEQ plates received, in even portions, the genomic DNA of each subset. Replicate sorted-subset PCRs were loaded with around 220 ng DNA, 29,000 or so T cell genomes. Method: immunoSEQ multiplex PCR; TCRdb's copy keeps in-frame clones and lacks some. Altogether over a million clones are present, around 97% being singletons, with the ten largest covering more than 0.9%. The donors, all of them Caucasian adults, lived in Nashville, Tennessee. V was cut by 6 bases and J by 5 bases, with 14 bases left in between. CDR1 and CDR2 (germline): SGHNT, YENEEA. The CDR3 contains 14 residues. As for this clone: Its cognate antigen is unknown.

The sample was naive CD4+ T cells sorted from blood. The subset denotes: CD45RA+ positively selected. This sequence originates from a man aged 30-40 years in good health. The V call is TRBV11-3, the J call TRBJ2-1; the D gene is possibly TRBD1 (6 bases). CDR3 bases: TGTGCCAGCAGTCAACAGGGCTACGACAATGAGCAGTTCTTC. This translates into CASSQQGYDNEQFF.